A single sample is the source of the 25 T cell receptor beta chains below, sequenced in a study of shared clonotypes between healthy human individuals. The protocol was immunoSEQ multiplex PCR, while the TCRdb copy is restricted to in-frame clones and leaves out a portion. The sample gives about 2.1 million clones, 90% to 95% of which show up once; more than 1.5% is in the top ten. As defined, naive CD8 cells were CD45RO-negative and positively selected for CCR7, with terminally differentiated effector memory CD45RA+ cells excluded. The specimen was naive CD8+ T cells from PBMCs. The receptors stem from a man aged 18 to 30 in good health. Some clones in this sample may be carry-over from other donors' samples.

The chain couples TRBV11-3 to TRBJ2-7, with no clear D. This CDR3 has 13 amino acids. Looked up from germline, CDR1 is SGHNT and CDR2 is YENEEA. V lost 0 bases and J lost 3, with 6 bases in between. Written as DNA, the CDR3 is TGTGCCAGCAGCTTAGACGACTTCTACGAGCAGTACTTC. This encodes CASSLDDFYEQYF.

The chain employs TRBV6-5 and TRBJ2-5; D remains ambiguous. Germline lookup yields CDR1 MNHEY and CDR2 SVGAGI. The CDR3 runs 13 residues. Between the trimmed V and J ends, which lost 2 bases and 3 bases, there was a span of 7 bases. The chain's CDR3 is CASSYRTEETQYF. The CDR3 coding sequence is TGTGCCAGCAGTTACAGGACGGAAGAGACCCAGTACTTC.

Worth noting for this clone: At the DNA level, this CDR3 is encoded by other sequences in the same sample as well. The V and J genes are TRBV7-9 and TRBJ2-1, with D possibly being TRBD2 (5 bases). Germline V gives CDR1 SEHNR, CDR2 FQNEAQ (reference sequence). V lost 1 base, J lost 4 bases, and 8 bases lay in between. This CDR3 region has 14 residues. The CDR3 here is CASSLGGEYNEQFF. In nucleotides, the CDR3 is TGTGCCAGCAGCTTAGGTGGGGAGTACAATGAGCAGTTCTTC.

The chain is built from TRBV9 and TRBJ2-5, with 7 positions matching TRBD1. This CDR3 contains 15 residues. V lost 0 bases and J lost 5; bases outside the gene matches: 7. Germline-derived CDR1 and CDR2 are SGDLS and YYNGEE. The CDR3 DNA reads as TGTGCCAGCAGCGTAGCAAGCCAGGGGGTGGAGACCCAGTACTTC. Translated: CASSVASQGVETQYF.

V and J are TRBV10-3 and TRBJ2-4; TRBD1 is a possible D gene (5 bases). Trimming stripped 7 bases from V and 7 bases from J, with 17 bases between. There are 14 residues in the CDR3. Per the germline V gene, CDR1 is ENHRY and CDR2 is SYGVKD. This CDR3 reads CAIKNPGLENIQYF. As DNA, the CDR3 is TGTGCCATCAAAAATCCAGGGTTGGAGAACATTCAGTACTTC.

The J gene is TRBJ2-1, the V gene TRBV4-2; tentative D call: TRBD2 (5 bases). With 0 bases removed from V and 3 bases from J, the gap between germline ends came to 12 bases. This CDR3 has 16 residues. The germline CDR1 and CDR2 sequences are LGHNA and YNFKEQ. CDR3 in DNA: TGTGCCAGCAGCCAAGATTCCGGACTCTTCTACAATGAGCAGTTCTTC. It is translated as CASSQDSGLFYNEQFF.

This clone was counted a few times. This chain joins TRBV6-5 and TRBJ1-1, with D uncertain. Trimming took 6 bases from V and 8 from J, leaving 13 bases between them. Germline V gene lookup returns CDR1 MNHEY and CDR2 SVGAGI. CDR3 length: 12 residues. CDR3 residues: CASSPTGNEAFF. The CDR3 bases are TGTGCCAGCAGCCCTACCGGGAACGAAGCTTTCTTT.

The V gene is TRBV19, the J gene TRBJ1-5; a weak D match, TRBD1 (5 bases). Germline lookup yields CDR1 LNHDA and CDR2 SQIVND (reference sequence). The ends were cut back, 5 bases at V and 5 bases at J, with 16 bases in the middle. The CDR3 contains 15 residues. The CDR3 bases are TGTGCCAGTAGTTGGACCAGGGTGATTGATCAGCCCCAGCATTTT. Translated: CASSWTRVIDQPQHF.

The chain uses TRBV27 and TRBJ2-7; TRBD1 matches at 9 bases. The CDR3 covers 15 residues. The V gene's germline CDR1 is MNHEY and CDR2 SMNVEV (reference sequence). The junction had 9 bases not matched to a gene; V was cut back by 6 bases and J by 3 bases. Here the CDR3 DNA reads TGTGCCAGCAGCACAAGGGGACAGGGATACTACGAGCAGTACTTC. Protein: CASSTRGQGYYEQYF.

Here the CDR3 DNA reads TGCAGCGTTCCGACAGCGGGTGTAAATGAGCAGTTCTTC. It codes for CSVPTAGVNEQFF. The gene calls are TRBV29-1 and TRBJ2-1; D is perhaps TRBD2 (6 bases). The germline V and J ends were trimmed by 5 bases and 7 bases, with 15 bases remaining between them. The CDR3 is 13 residues long. From germline, CDR1 is SQVTM and CDR2 ANQGSEA.

The chain links TRBV5-8 to TRBJ1-1; the D gene is possibly TRBD1 (6 bases). V was pared by 4 bases and J by 1 base, with 17 bases between. The CDR3 spans 16 residues. CDR1 is SGHTS, CDR2 YDEGEE, per germline. The CDR3 region has the DNA TGTGCCAGCAGCCCCGGACAGCTCGGCGGGAACACTGAAGCTTTCTTT. This codes for CASSPGQLGGNTEAFF.

The V gene is TRBV11-3, the J gene TRBJ2-7, with 7 bases matching TRBD1. Germline V lookup: CDR1 SGHNT, CDR2 YENEEA. With 6 bases clipped from V and 2 bases from J, the junction kept 4 bases outside the gene matches. This CDR3 has 13 residues. The CDR3 loop reads CASSRGLTYEQYF. As DNA, the CDR3 is TGTGCCAGCAGTAGGGGGCTCACCTACGAGCAGTACTTC.

The V and J genes are TRBV2 and TRBJ1-2; D is ambiguous. The CDR3 contains 13 residues. Trimming removed 4 bases at V and 10 bases at J, with 16 bases between. CDR1 is SNHLY, CDR2 FYNNEI, per germline. CDR3 sequence: CASSGVSFDLYTF. The CDR3 DNA reads TGTGCCAGCAGTGGTGTTTCCTTTGACCTCTACACCTTC.

V gene TRBV4-1 combines with J gene TRBJ1-1; D uncertain. Germline lookup yields CDR1 MGHRA and CDR2 YSYEKL. V dropped 0 bases and J dropped 1 base, with 12 bases sitting between them. The CDR3 covers 16 residues. This CDR3 is CASSQDRWAGNTEAFF. The CDR3 DNA reads as TGCGCCAGCAGCCAAGATCGCTGGGCAGGGAACACTGAAGCTTTCTTT.

The genes are TRBV9 and TRBJ2-7, with 8 bases aligning to TRBD1. Germline-derived CDR1 and CDR2 are SGDLS and YYNGEE. The CDR3 is made up of 14 amino acids. After removal of 4 bases from V and 2 bases from J, the junction contained 5 bases not matched to a gene. The DNA of the CDR3 is TGTGCCAGCAGCATAGGACAGGGACCCTACGAGCAGTACTTC. Translation gives CASSIGQGPYEQYF.

J is TRBJ2-1 and V is TRBV9; unclear D gene. This CDR3 comprises 13 residues. Germline V gene data show CDR1 as SGDLS and CDR2 as YYNGEE. V lost 0 bases, J lost 9 bases, and 10 bases lay in between. CDR3 region: CASSVARSPEQFF. The DNA of the CDR3 is TGTGCCAGCAGCGTAGCAAGAAGCCCTGAGCAGTTCTTC.

V and J are TRBV21-1 and TRBJ2-7; TRBD1, the D gene given by the table, was not confirmed from the DNA. TRBV21-1 is given as a pseudogene. The CDR3 contains 15 residues. The CDR3 nucleotides are TGTGCCAGCAGCAAAGGGGCAGGGGGCCTCTACGAGCAGTACTTC. Translated: CASSKGAGGLYEQYF.

The chain uses TRBV5-8 and TRBJ2-7, with TRBD2 identical over 7 bases. Trimming took 3 bases from V and 7 from J; bases not matched to a gene: 16. The CDR3 totals 16 residues. Looked up from germline, CDR1 is SGHTS and CDR2 is YDEGEE. Written as DNA, the CDR3 is TGTGCCAGCAGCTGGGACCTGGAAACTCGGGGGGATGAGCAGTACTTC. Its protein product is CASSWDLETRGDEQYF.

The chain has TRBV18 and TRBJ2-7; no clear D. Deletions cut 3 bases from V and 5 bases from J, with 11 bases between. The CDR3 has 13 amino acids. Per the germline V gene, CDR1 is KGHSH and CDR2 is LQKENI. In DNA form, the CDR3 reads TGTGCCAGCTCACCGACGGTGTGGGACGAGCAGTACTTC. It encodes CASSPTVWDEQYF.

This chain joins TRBV4-1 and TRBJ2-7; 7 nucleotides align to TRBD2. Germline V gene data show CDR1 as MGHRA and CDR2 as YSYEKL. The CDR3 covers 13 residues. Trimming at V came to 5 bases and at J to 4 bases, leaving 5 bases not matched to a gene. The CDR3 sequence is CASSGGVGYEQYF. CDR3 nucleotide sequence: TGCGCCAGCAGCGGGGGGGTGGGATACGAGCAGTACTTC.

The J gene is TRBJ2-7, the V gene TRBV10-1; 8 bases are shared with TRBD1. In germline, CDR1 is WNHNN, CDR2 SYGVQD (reference sequence). This CDR3 spans 15 amino acids. V lost 2 bases, J lost 5 bases, and 8 bases stayed unmatched. DNA for the CDR3: TGCGCCAGCAGTGAGGTATACAGGGGGATCGACGAGCAGTACTTC. This codes for CASSEVYRGIDEQYF.

The chain has TRBV2 and TRBJ2-7, with 11 bases matching TRBD2. Germline CDR1 is SNHLY and CDR2 is FYNNEI. J was trimmed by 6 bases and V by 9 bases; bases with no gene match: 10. The CDR3 is 14 residues long. The CDR3 reads CASYLGLAESEQYF. CDR3 coding DNA: TGTGCCAGTTACTTGGGACTAGCGGAATCCGAGCAGTACTTC.

This clone was observed a single time. The chain has TRBV5-6 and TRBJ2-1; a possible D gene is TRBD1 (5 bases). V was clipped by 5 bases and J by 9 bases, with 12 bases between them. Germline CDR1 reads SGHDT; CDR2 reads YYEEEE. The CDR3 extends over 12 amino acids. This CDR3 is CASSSGISEQFF. In nucleotides, the CDR3 is TGTGCCAGCAGTTCAGGGATAAGTGAGCAGTTCTTC.

The V gene is TRBV6-5, the J gene TRBJ2-7, with a possible D match to TRBD1 (5 bases). Germline V gene sequence: CDR1 MNHEY, CDR2 SVGAGI. The V end was cut by 2 bases, the J end by 3 bases, with 14 bases between. The CDR3 runs to 15 residues. CDR3 in amino acids: CASSYLAGIDYEQYF. As DNA, the CDR3 is TGTGCCAGCAGTTACCTGGCAGGGATAGACTACGAGCAGTACTTC.

The DNA of the CDR3 is TGTGCCAGCAGTCAAACGGGGGTACCGAATGAAAAACTGTTTTTT. Its translation is CASSQTGVPNEKLFF. The rearrangement joins TRBV7-8 to TRBJ1-4, with a possible D match to TRBD1 (5 bases). V was pared by 6 bases and J by 5 bases, with 16 bases between. The length of the CDR3 is 15 residues. Looked up from germline, CDR1 is SGHVS and CDR2 is FQNEAQ.